Described below is a single TCR beta chain sequence and its context. Antigen unknown. These data are taken from a study of shared clonotypes between healthy human individuals. Whole-study context: The plates for each donor numbered three CD4 naive, three CD4 memory, two CD8 naive and one CD8 memory.

General study results and limits: Sharing of clonotypes among donors was expected to vary with sequencing depth. In the sorted subsets, rarefaction showed sequencing was incomplete despite large depth. Naive subsets generally had larger estimated richness than memory subsets.

Assay used: immunoSEQ multiplex PCR; TCRdb lists only in-frame clones, some missing. The sample contains roughly 1,800,000 clones, 85% to 95% of which appear only once. Naive CD8 cells lacked CD45RO and underwent positive selection for CCR7, leaving out terminally differentiated effector memory CD45RA+ cells. The sequenced sample was naive CD8+ T cells sorted from blood. This sequence originates from a man aged 18 to 35 in good health.

CDR3 in amino acids: CASSQDARDYGYTF. In DNA form, the CDR3 reads TGTGCCAGCAGCCAAGACGCCAGAGATTATGGCTACACCTTC. This rearrangement joins TRBV14 to TRBJ1-2; D unresolved. The length of the CDR3 is 14 residues. Germline V lookup: CDR1 SGHDN, CDR2 FVKESK. Trimming shortened V by 0 bases and J by 5 bases, and 10 bases separated the two germline ends.